The table lists the clone carrying this TCR beta chain with a count of one. The target antigen is unknown. This sample is part of a study of graft-versus-host responses after intestinal transplantation. Study-level background: Multivisceral, liver-intestinal, or isolated intestinal transplants were performed in recipients. All recipients got anti-thymocyte globulin induction, then tacrolimus and steroids for 2 to 4 years.

Repertoires were generated with immunoSEQ multiplex PCR, while TCRdb's copy carries only in-frame clones and drops some. The data contain over 90,000 clones, roughly 89% of them seen just once; the ten biggest clones take up about 0.18%. Study-wide points: The study found high graft-versus-host to host-versus-graft clonal ratios in allografts of patients with graft-donor T cell macrochimerism. GvH clones turned up in recipient marrow; some had shown up first in ileum or blood.

This clonotype was sampled from a human donor who was the organ donor for an intestinal transplant. Source: unstimulated CD4+ T cells sorted from spleen or lymph node cells, taken before transplant.

The chain's CDR3 is CASSEAARSYNEQFF. The DNA of the CDR3 is TGTGCCAGCAGTGAGGCGGCCCGCTCCTACAATGAGCAGTTCTTC. J is TRBJ2-1 and V is TRBV2, with D unclear. The CDR3 is 15 amino acids. Germline CDR1 SNHLY, CDR2 FYNNEI. The V end lost 3 bases, the J end lost 0 bases, and 9 bases lay between the germline ends.